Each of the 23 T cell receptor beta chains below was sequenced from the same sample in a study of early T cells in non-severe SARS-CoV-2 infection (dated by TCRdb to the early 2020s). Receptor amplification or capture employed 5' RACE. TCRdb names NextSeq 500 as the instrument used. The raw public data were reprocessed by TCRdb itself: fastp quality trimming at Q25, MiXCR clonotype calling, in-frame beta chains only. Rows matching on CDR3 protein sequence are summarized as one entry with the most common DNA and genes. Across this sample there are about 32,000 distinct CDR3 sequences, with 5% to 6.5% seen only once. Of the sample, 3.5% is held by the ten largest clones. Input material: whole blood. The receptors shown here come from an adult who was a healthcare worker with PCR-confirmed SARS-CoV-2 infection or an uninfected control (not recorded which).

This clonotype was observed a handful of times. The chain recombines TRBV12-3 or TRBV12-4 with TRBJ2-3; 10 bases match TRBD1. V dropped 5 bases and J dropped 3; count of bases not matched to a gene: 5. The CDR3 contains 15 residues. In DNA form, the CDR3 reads TGTGCCAGCAGTGCGGGACAGGGGATTACAGATACGCAGTATTTT. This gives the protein CASSAGQGITDTQYF.

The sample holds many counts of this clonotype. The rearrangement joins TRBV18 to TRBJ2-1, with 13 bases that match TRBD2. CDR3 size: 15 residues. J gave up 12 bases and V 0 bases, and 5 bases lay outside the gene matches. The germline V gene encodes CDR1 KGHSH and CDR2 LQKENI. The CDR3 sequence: CASSPPGLAGTMQFF. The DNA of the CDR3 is TGTGCCAGCTCACCACCGGGACTAGCGGGAACCATGCAGTTCTTC.

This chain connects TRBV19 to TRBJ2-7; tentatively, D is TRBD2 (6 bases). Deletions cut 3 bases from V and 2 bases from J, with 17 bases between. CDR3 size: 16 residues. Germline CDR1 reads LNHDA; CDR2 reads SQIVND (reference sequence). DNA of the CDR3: TGTGCCAGTAGTATCCTCCCCCAGCGGACTACCTACGAGCAGTACTTC. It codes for CASSILPQRTTYEQYF.

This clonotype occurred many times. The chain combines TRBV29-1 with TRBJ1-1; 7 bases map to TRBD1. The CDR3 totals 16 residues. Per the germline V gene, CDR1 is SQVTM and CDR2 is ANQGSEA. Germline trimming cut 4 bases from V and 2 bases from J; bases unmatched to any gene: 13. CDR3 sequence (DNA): TGCAGCGTTGCCGACGGACCGGGACAGATAAACACTGAAGCTTTCTTT. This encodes CSVADGPGQINTEAFF.

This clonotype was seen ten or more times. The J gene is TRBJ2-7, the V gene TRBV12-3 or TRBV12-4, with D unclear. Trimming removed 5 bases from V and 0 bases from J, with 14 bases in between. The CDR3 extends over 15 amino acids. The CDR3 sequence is CASSREGIGSYEQYF. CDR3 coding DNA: TGTGCCAGCAGTCGTGAAGGTATAGGCTCCTACGAGCAGTACTTC.

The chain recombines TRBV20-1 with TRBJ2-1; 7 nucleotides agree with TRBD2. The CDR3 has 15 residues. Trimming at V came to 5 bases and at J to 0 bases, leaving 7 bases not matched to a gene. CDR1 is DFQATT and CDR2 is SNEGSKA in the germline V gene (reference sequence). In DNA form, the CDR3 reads TGCAGTGCTCCGGACGGGGGGAGCTCCTACAATGAGCAGTTCTTC. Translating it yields CSAPDGGSSYNEQFF.

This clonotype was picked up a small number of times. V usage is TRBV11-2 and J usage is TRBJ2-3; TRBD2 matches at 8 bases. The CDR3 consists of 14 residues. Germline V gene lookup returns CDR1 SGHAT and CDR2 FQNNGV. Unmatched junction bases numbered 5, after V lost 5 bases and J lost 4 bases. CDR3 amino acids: CASSTGRGADTQYF. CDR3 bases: TGTGCCAGCAGCACCGGGAGGGGGGCAGATACGCAGTATTTT. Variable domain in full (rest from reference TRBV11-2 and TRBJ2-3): EAGVAQSPRYKIIEKRQSVAFWCNPISGHATLYWYQQILGQGPKLLIQFQNNGVVDDSQLPKDRFSAERLKGVDSTLKIQPAKLEDSAVYLCASSTGRGADTQYFGPGTRLTVL.

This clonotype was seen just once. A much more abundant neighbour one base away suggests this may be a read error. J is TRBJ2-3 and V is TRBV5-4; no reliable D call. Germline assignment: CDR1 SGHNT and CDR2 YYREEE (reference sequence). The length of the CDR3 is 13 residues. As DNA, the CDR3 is TGTGCCAGCAGCTTGTTCGGTACAGATACGCTGTATTTT. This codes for CASSLFGTDTLYF. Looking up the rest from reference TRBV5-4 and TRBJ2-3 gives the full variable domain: ETGVTQSPTHLIKTRGQQVTLRCSSQSGHNTVSWYQQALGQGPQFIFQYYREEENGRGNFPPRFSGLQFPNYSSELNVNALELDDSALYLCASSLFGTDTLYFGPGTRLTVL.

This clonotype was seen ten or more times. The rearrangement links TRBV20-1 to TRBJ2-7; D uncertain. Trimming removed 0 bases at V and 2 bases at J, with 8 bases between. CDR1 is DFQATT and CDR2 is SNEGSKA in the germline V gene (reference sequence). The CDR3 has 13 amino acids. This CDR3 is CSARDSYTYEQYF. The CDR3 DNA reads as TGCAGTGCTAGAGACAGTTACACCTACGAGCAGTACTTC.

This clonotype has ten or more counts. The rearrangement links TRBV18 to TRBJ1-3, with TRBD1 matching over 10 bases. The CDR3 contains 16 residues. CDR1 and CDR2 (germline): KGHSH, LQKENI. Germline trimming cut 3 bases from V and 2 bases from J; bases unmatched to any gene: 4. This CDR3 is CASSPGQGPAGNTIYF. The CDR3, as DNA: TGTGCCAGCTCACCGGGACAGGGGCCCGCTGGAAACACCATATATTTT.

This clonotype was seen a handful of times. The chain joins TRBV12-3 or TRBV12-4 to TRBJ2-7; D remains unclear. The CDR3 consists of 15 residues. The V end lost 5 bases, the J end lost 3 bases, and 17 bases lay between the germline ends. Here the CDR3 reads CASSPQWGTDYEQYF. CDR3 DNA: TGTGCCAGCAGTCCACAATGGGGAACGGACTACGAGCAGTACTTC.

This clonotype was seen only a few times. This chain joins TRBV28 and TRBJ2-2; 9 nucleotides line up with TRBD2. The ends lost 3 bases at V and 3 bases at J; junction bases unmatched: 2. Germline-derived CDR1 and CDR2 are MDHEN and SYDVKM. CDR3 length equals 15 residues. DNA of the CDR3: TGTGCCAGCAGTTTTAGCGGGAGCCACACCGGGGAGCTGTTTTTT. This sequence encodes CASSFSGSHTGELFF.

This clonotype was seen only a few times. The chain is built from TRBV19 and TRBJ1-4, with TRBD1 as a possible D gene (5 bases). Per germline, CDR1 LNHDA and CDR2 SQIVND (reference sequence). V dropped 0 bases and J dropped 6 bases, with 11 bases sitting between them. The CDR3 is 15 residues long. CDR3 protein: CASSIDWGKDEKLFF. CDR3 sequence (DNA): TGTGCCAGTAGTATAGATTGGGGCAAAGATGAAAAACTGTTTTTT.

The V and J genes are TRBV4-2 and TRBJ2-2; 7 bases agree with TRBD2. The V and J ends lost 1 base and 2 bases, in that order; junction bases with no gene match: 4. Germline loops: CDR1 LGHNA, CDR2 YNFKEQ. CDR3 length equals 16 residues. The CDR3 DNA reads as TGTGCCAGCAGCCAAGTGGCAGCGGGAAACACCGGGGAGCTGTTTTTT. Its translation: CASSQVAAGNTGELFF.

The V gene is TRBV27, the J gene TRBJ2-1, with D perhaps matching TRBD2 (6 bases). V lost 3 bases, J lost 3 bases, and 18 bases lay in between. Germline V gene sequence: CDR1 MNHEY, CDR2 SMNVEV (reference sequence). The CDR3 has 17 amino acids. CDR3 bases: TGTGCCAGCAGTTTTGTCCGCCCGGTGGGAGGCTACAATGAGCAGTTCTTC. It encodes CASSFVRPVGGYNEQFF.

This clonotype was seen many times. The CDR3 DNA reads TGTGCCAGCAGCCAAGATTTGGTAGCGGGATCGTACGAGCAGTACTTC. The encoded protein is CASSQDLVAGSYEQYF. This sequence joins TRBV4-2 and TRBJ2-7; 8 bases map to TRBD2. This CDR3 comprises 16 residues. The J segment lost 4 bases and the V segment lost 0 bases, leaving 8 bases of the junction unmatched. CDR1 is LGHNA and CDR2 is YNFKEQ in the germline V gene.

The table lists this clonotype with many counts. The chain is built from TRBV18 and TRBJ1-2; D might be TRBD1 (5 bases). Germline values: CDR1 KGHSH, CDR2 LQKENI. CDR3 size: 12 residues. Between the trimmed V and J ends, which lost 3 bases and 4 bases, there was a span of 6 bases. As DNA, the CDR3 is TGTGCCAGCTCACCTGACAGCTATGGCTACACCTTC. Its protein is CASSPDSYGYTF.

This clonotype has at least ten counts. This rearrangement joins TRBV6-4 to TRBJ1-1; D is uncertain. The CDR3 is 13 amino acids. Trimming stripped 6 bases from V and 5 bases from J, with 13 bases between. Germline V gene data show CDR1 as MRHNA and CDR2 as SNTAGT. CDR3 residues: CASSANEGTEAFF. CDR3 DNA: TGTGCCAGCAGCGCCAACGAGGGTACTGAAGCTTTCTTT.

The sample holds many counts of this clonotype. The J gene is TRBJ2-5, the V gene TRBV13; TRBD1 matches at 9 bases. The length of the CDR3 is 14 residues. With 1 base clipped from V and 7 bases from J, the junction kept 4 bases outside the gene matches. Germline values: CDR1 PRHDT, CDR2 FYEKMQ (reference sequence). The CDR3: CASSLEQGAWTQYF. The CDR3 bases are TGTGCCAGCAGCTTAGAACAGGGGGCATGGACCCAGTACTTC.

The CDR3 DNA reads TGTGCCAGCAGCAAAAACTCCGGGACAGGGATCGATAACGACTATGGCTACACCTTC. Amino acid sequence: CASSKNSGTGIDNDYGYTF. The chain links TRBV11-2 to TRBJ1-2; 9 bases align to TRBD1. CDR1 and CDR2 from the germline V gene are SGHAT and FQNNGV. The CDR3 is 19 amino acids. The trim removed 5 bases at V and 3 bases at J, leaving 19 bases unmatched.

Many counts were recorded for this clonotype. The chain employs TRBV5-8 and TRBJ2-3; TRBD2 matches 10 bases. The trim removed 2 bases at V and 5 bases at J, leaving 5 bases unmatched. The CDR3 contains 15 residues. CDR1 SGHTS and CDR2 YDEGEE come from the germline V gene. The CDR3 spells CASSFGRLAGDTQYF. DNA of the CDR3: TGTGCCAGCAGCTTCGGACGACTAGCGGGAGATACGCAGTATTTT.

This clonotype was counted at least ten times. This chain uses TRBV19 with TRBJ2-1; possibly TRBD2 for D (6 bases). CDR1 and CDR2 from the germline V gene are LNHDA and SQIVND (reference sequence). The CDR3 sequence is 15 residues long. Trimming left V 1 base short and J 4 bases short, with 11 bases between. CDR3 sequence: CASSIVAGTYNEQFF. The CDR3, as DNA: TGTGCCAGTAGTATAGTGGCGGGAACTTACAATGAGCAGTTCTTC.

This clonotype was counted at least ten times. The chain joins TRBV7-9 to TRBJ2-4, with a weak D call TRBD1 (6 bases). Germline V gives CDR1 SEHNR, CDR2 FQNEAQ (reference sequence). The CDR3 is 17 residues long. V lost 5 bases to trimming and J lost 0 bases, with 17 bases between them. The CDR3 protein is CASSPPGQFLAKNIQYF. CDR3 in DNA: TGTGCCAGCAGCCCCCCAGGACAGTTTCTAGCCAAAAACATTCAGTACTTC.